One sample yielded the 23 T cell receptor beta chains listed below, sequenced in a study of T cell changes during pregnancy in multiple sclerosis. Some clones are missing from TCRdb's copy, which holds only in-frame ones; the method was immunoSEQ multiplex PCR. The sample has tens of thousands of clones; under 95% are singletons. The sequencing used peripheral blood, collected in the second trimester of pregnancy. The receptors come from a female donor in good health, enrolled as a control in a pregnancy study.

Regarding this clone: The same CDR3 arises from other DNA sequences in this sample as well. The gene calls are TRBV27 and TRBJ1-5; 8 positions match TRBD1. The CDR3 length is 14 residues. In germline, CDR1 is MNHEY, CDR2 SMNVEV (reference sequence). Trimming removed 3 bases from V and 2 bases from J; junction bases left unmatched: 0. CDR3 amino acids: CASSLGQGNQPQHF. The CDR3 nucleotides read TGTGCCAGCAGTTTGGGACAGGGCAATCAGCCCCAGCATTTT.

The CDR3 bases are TGCGCCAGCAGCCCACTCGAGCCTCGTTTTGGCTACACCTTC. Translation gives CASSPLEPRFGYTF. V usage is TRBV4-3 and J usage is TRBJ1-2; D call uncertain. Looked up from germline, CDR1 is LGHNA and CDR2 is YSLEER. V gave up 4 bases and J gave up 7 bases, with 16 bases separating them. This CDR3 comprises 14 residues.

This clone came up once. J is TRBJ2-7 and V is TRBV5-1; 11 nucleotides line up with TRBD1. Germline V lookup: CDR1 SGHRS, CDR2 YFSETQ. V shed 0 bases and J 5 bases; nucleotides not matched to a gene: 7. The length of the CDR3 is 16 residues. The CDR3 region is CASSLGTGGALNEQYF. The DNA for the CDR3 is TGCGCCAGCAGCTTGGGGACAGGGGGCGCTCTCAACGAGCAGTACTTC.

The genes are TRBV30 and TRBJ2-3; TRBD2 aligns across 7 bases. This CDR3 has 13 residues. Germline trimming cut 7 bases from V and 1 base from J; bases unmatched to any gene: 5. The germline V gene encodes CDR1 GTSNPN and CDR2 SVGIG (reference sequence). CDR3 residues: CAFGRFGTDTQYF. DNA of the CDR3: TGTGCCTTCGGGAGGTTCGGCACAGATACGCAGTATTTT.

For the CDR3, the DNA is TGTGCCAGCAGCGACGGGGTGAACACTGAAGCTTTCTTT. It translates to CASSDGVNTEAFF. V and J are TRBV5-4 and TRBJ1-1; D not resolved. CDR3 size: 13 residues. Germline V gene data show CDR1 as SGHNT and CDR2 as YYREEE (reference sequence). V lost 4 bases and J 0 bases, leaving 7 bases between the germline ends.

J is TRBJ2-7 and V is TRBV7-3, with D perhaps TRBD1 (5 bases). Between the trimmed V and J ends, which lost 5 bases and 7 bases, there was a span of 12 bases. The germline gives CDR1 SGHTA, CDR2 FQGTGA. CDR3 length: 12 amino acids. DNA for the CDR3: TGTGCCAGCAGCCATCCTAGGGGTGAGCAGTACTTC. It yields the protein CASSHPRGEQYF.

The chain joins TRBV19 to TRBJ1-4; 9 bases line up with TRBD1. Trimming removed 4 bases from V and 7 bases from J; junction bases left unmatched: 7. Germline V gives CDR1 LNHDA, CDR2 SQIVND (reference sequence). CDR3 length: 15 residues. The CDR3 DNA follows: TGTGCCAGTAGTAGCACCGGGACAGGGTCTGAAAAACTGTTTTTT. Protein product: CASSSTGTGSEKLFF.

This chain connects TRBV5-1 to TRBJ2-3; D perhaps matches TRBD2 (6 bases). Trimming stripped 2 bases from V and 4 bases from J, with 11 bases between. This CDR3 spans 14 amino acids. The germline gives CDR1 SGHRS, CDR2 YFSETQ. The chain's CDR3 is CASSLHRESDTQYF. The CDR3 region has the DNA TGCGCCAGCAGCTTACACCGGGAGTCAGATACGCAGTATTTT.

The rearrangement uses TRBV2 and TRBJ1-1; D is possibly TRBD1 (6 bases). CDR1 is SNHLY and CDR2 is FYNNEI in the germline V gene. This CDR3 contains 16 residues. Trimming took 2 bases from V and 3 from J, leaving 16 bases between them. The DNA of the CDR3 is TGTGCCAGCAGTGAACTGTTCGCAGGGGCCTACACTGAAGCTTTCTTT. It is translated as CASSELFAGAYTEAFF.

In nucleotides, the CDR3 is TGTGCCAGCAGCTTGCCCATAGCGGGAGCTCGGTACAATGAGCAGTTCTTC. Its translation is CASSLPIAGARYNEQFF. The chain links TRBV5-4 to TRBJ2-1; 9 bases are a match to TRBD2. Unmatched junction bases numbered 9, after V lost 1 base and J lost 4 bases. The CDR3 totals 17 residues. Germline loops: CDR1 SGHNT, CDR2 YYREEE (reference sequence).

The chain joins TRBV7-9 to TRBJ2-5, with D hard to call. Trimming removed 7 bases at V and 0 bases at J, with 18 bases between. This CDR3 is built from 16 residues. Germline loops: CDR1 SEHNR, CDR2 FQNEAQ (reference sequence). CDR3 region: CASTFVPYGYQETQYF. The CDR3 DNA sequence: TGTGCCAGCACCTTCGTGCCCTACGGGTACCAAGAGACCCAGTACTTC.

The genes are TRBV4-1 and TRBJ1-2; D possibly corresponds to TRBD1 (6 bases). Germline V lookup: CDR1 MGHRA, CDR2 YSYEKL. The CDR3 loop spans 16 amino acids. Trimming pared 0 bases from V and 8 bases from J, leaving 19 bases between. CDR3 loop: CASSQEEGGGAEGYTF. As DNA, the CDR3 is TGCGCCAGCAGCCAAGAAGAGGGGGGGGGCGCGGAAGGCTACACCTTC.

V gene TRBV5-4 combines with J gene TRBJ2-2; D gene ambiguous. This CDR3 comprises 12 residues. V gave up 4 bases and J gave up 4 bases, with 5 bases separating them. CDR1 SGHNT and CDR2 YYREEE come from the germline V gene (reference sequence). The CDR3 DNA is TGTGCCAGCAGCCCATCCACCGGGGAGCTGTTTTTT. Its translation: CASSPSTGELFF.

This chain joins TRBV6-4 and TRBJ2-2; 8 positions agree with TRBD2. Germline V gene data show CDR1 as MRHNA and CDR2 as SNTAGT. With 4 bases clipped from V and 1 base from J, the junction kept 2 bases outside the gene matches. The CDR3 runs 15 residues. The CDR3 protein is CASSATSGNTGELFF. DNA of the CDR3: TGTGCCAGCAGTGCTACTAGCGGGAACACCGGGGAGCTGTTTTTT.

The chain uses TRBV7-2 and TRBJ2-3; 14 nucleotides agree with TRBD2. V dropped 3 bases and J dropped 6; count of bases not matched to a gene: 2. This CDR3 spans 15 amino acids. Germline V gene data show CDR1 as SGHTA and CDR2 as FQGNSA. The CDR3 reads CASSFRTSGGDTQYF. CDR3 bases: TGTGCCAGCAGCTTCCGGACTAGCGGGGGGGATACGCAGTATTTT.

The chain recombines TRBV2 with TRBJ1-1; perhaps TRBD1 as D (6 bases). Trimming pared 3 bases from V and 9 bases from J, leaving 23 bases between. The CDR3 length is 16 residues. CDR1 and CDR2 (germline): SNHLY, FYNNEI. The CDR3 DNA is TGTGCCAGCAGTGATCAGGGGCAGCCGAGGGGGAACCAAGCTTTCTTT. Translating it yields CASSDQGQPRGNQAFF.

This clone was seen a single time. J is TRBJ2-5 and V is TRBV20-1; D gene unclear. From germline, CDR1 is DFQATT and CDR2 SNEGSKA (reference sequence). The V end was cut by 6 bases, the J end by 5 bases, with 7 bases between. The CDR3 loop spans 10 amino acids. CDR3 loop: CSAIEETQYF. As DNA, the CDR3 is TGCAGTGCCATAGAGGAGACCCAGTACTTC.

The sample holds a few counts of this clone. The rearrangement uses TRBV7-5 and TRBJ1-4; the table gives TRBD1 as D, unverified against the DNA. TRBV7-5 counts as a pseudogene. This CDR3 comprises 14 residues. CDR3 in amino acids: CARSPNRGREKLFF. The CDR3 DNA reads TGTGCCAGAAGCCCCAACAGGGGAAGGGAAAAACTGTTTTTT.

The chain has TRBV6-4 and TRBJ2-3; 9 bases align to TRBD2. CDR1 and CDR2 (germline): MRHNA, SNTAGT. CDR3 length equals 15 residues. Trimming removed 2 bases from V and 2 bases from J; junction bases left unmatched: 2. The CDR3 protein is CASSDSGRHTDTQYF. CDR3 DNA sequence: TGTGCCAGCAGTGACAGCGGGAGGCACACAGATACGCAGTATTTT.

V and J are TRBV5-1 and TRBJ2-3; D uncertain. The CDR3 has 14 residues. V lost 1 base to trimming and J lost 2 bases, with 8 bases between them. Germline CDR1 and CDR2: SGHRS and YFSETQ. This chain's CDR3 is CASSLHSPTDTQYF. The CDR3 nucleotides read TGCGCCAGCAGCTTGCACAGCCCCACAGATACGCAGTATTTT.

V is TRBV11-2 and J is TRBJ2-2; D gene uncertain. This CDR3 contains 14 residues. V shed 1 base and J shed 5 bases, with 8 bases lying between them. Germline CDR1 SGHAT, CDR2 FQNNGV. CDR3 region: CASSLVPVTGELFF. In DNA form, the CDR3 reads TGTGCCAGCAGCTTAGTCCCAGTGACCGGGGAGCTGTTTTTT. Supplemented by reference TRBV11-2 and TRBJ2-2, the full variable domain reads EAGVAQSPRYKIIEKRQSVAFWCNPISGHATLYWYQQILGQGPKLLIQFQNNGVVDDSQLPKDRFSAERLKGVDSTLKIQPAKLEDSAVYLCASSLVPVTGELFFGEGSRLTVL.

This clone was seen a few times. The genes are TRBV28 and TRBJ1-2; maybe TRBD1 (6 bases). The CDR3 loop spans 15 amino acids. V lost 5 bases and J lost 7, with 20 bases in between. Germline V gene lookup returns CDR1 MDHEN and CDR2 SYDVKM. The CDR3 reads CASSQTLQGDPGYTF. The CDR3 coding sequence is TGTGCCAGCAGTCAAACCCTACAGGGAGATCCTGGCTACACCTTC.

This chain links TRBV4-1 with TRBJ2-7; maybe TRBD2 (5 bases). Germline CDR1 is MGHRA and CDR2 is YSYEKL. This CDR3 spans 15 amino acids. V was cut by 3 bases and J by 2 bases, with 14 bases left in between. The chain's CDR3 is CASSHLRGSAYEQYF. The DNA of the CDR3 is TGCGCCAGCAGCCACCTCCGAGGGAGCGCCTACGAGCAGTACTTC.